Given below is one TCR beta chain in context. Antigen: not known. The treatment denotes: approximately 11-day PBMC culture with coronavirus spike peptide pools or control peptides (ViraFEST assay). This sample is part of a study of vaccination and CD4 T cells after COVID-19. With the Oncomine TCR Beta short-read assay, DNA from cultured CD4+ T cells was sequenced. TCRdb processed the PCR reads anew with MiXCR; each CDR3 protein has one entry. Of about 18,000 distinct CDR3 sequences listed, 50% to 55% were seen once; the top ten hold around 13%. The sequenced material came from CD4+ T cells from blood, cultured in vitro. This receptor was obtained from a human donor who had recovered from COVID-19.

For the CDR3, the DNA is TGCAGTGCTAGAGATCCCGTGGAGACGGACGCACAGTACTTC. It yields the protein CSARDPVETDAQYF. V usage is TRBV20-1 and J usage is TRBJ2-7; D is undetermined. Trimming took 0 bases from V and 10 from J, leaving 19 bases between them. Germline V CDR1 and CDR2: DFQATT, SNEGSKA (reference sequence). The CDR3 is 14 residues long.